This T cell receptor (beta chain) was retrieved from a study of patients and donors after allogeneic stem cell transplantation (dated by TCRdb to the early 2020s). The CDR3 starts with the cysteine, ends with the phenylalanine, and has 17 residues. The entry retains the CDR3 DNA only, 51 bases that are in frame from base 1. Trimming takes 1 base from V and 4 bases from J, and the germline ends sit 14 bases apart. In the germline V gene, CDR1 corresponds to SGHVS and CDR2 to FQNEAQ. Library preparation was by RT-PCR. Sequencing took place on a NextSeq 550. The public reads were reprocessed in TCRdb via fastp at Q25 and MiXCR, keeping in-frame beta chains. A single entry per CDR3 protein holds the most common genes and DNA from its merged rows. Present in this sample are about 960,000 distinct CDR3 sequences, roughly 18% of which were seen just once. The ten biggest clones cover 5% to 6.5% of the sample.

Concerning this clonotype itself: Its binding antigen is unknown. Within one base of it there is no much larger clone, and no base qualities were kept.

This clonotype originated in a human donor who was either an allogeneic HSCT recipient or a stem cell or donor lymphocyte infusion donor (not recorded which). It is not recorded whose cells these are; they may come from a transplant donor. The sequencing input was blood, either unsorted or a sorted T cell fraction (not recorded which). The sequence joins TRBV7-8 to TRBJ2-6; TRBD1 could be the D gene, as 6 bases match. The sequenced DNA is TGTGCCAGCAGCTTAGTTATGAGGGGGACCGGGGCCAACGTCCTGACTTTC. Translated, it reads CASSLVMRGTGANVLTF.